This T cell receptor beta chain is from a study of OX40 agonist ivuxolimab in advanced cancers. The assay was immunoSEQ multiplex PCR, and TCRdb's table has in-frame clones only and misses some. This table has around 100,000 clones, almost 90% appearing once. Germline V CDR1 and CDR2: SGHDT, YYEEEE. V lost 2 bases and J lost 1, with 9 bases in between. CDR3 length: 14 residues. The clonotype originates from an adult with an advanced solid tumor such as melanoma, head and neck, liver or kidney cancer. V usage is TRBV5-6 and J usage is TRBJ2-5; unclear D gene. The sample in question was CD4+ or CD8+ T cells sorted from blood, obtained in a trial of the OX40 agonist ivuxolimab. The CDR3 protein is CASSFPNPQETQYF. The CDR3 DNA sequence: TGTGCCAGCAGCTTTCCCAACCCCCAAGAGACCCAGTACTTC.